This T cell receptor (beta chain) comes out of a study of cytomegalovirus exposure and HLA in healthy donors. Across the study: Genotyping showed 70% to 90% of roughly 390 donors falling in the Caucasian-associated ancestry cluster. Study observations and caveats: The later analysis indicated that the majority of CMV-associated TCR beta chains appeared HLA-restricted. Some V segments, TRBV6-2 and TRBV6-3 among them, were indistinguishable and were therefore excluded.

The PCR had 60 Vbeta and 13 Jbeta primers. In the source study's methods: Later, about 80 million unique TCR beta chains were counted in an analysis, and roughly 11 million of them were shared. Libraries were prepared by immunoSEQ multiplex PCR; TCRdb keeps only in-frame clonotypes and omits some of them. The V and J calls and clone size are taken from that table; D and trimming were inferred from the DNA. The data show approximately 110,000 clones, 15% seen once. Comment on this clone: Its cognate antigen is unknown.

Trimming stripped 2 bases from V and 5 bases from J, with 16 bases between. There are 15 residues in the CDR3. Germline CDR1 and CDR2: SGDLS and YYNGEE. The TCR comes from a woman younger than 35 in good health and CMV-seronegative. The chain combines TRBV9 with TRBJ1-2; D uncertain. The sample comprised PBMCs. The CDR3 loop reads CASSVLLDGGYGYTF. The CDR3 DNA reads TGTGCCAGCAGCGTCCTCTTGGACGGAGGGTATGGCTACACCTTC.